This TCR beta chain was identified during a study of OX40 agonist ivuxolimab in advanced cancers. The wider study: Patients undergoing dose escalation presented with hepatocellular carcinoma, melanoma, renal cell or head and neck cancer.

Sequencing was performed with immunoSEQ multiplex PCR; in TCRdb, only in-frame clones are kept and a portion is missing. Among about 48,000 clones listed, roughly 90% were seen once. Trimming removed 4 bases from V and 6 bases from J; junction bases left unmatched: 6. The CDR3 is 15 amino acids. Germline CDR1 and CDR2: SEHNR and FQNEAQ (reference sequence). This TCR was recovered from an adult with an advanced solid tumor such as melanoma, head and neck, liver or kidney cancer. Sequences were derived from CD4+ or CD8+ T cells sorted from blood, sampled in a trial of the OX40 agonist ivuxolimab. The chain links TRBV7-9 to TRBJ2-2; 9 bases match TRBD2. The CDR3 DNA sequence: TGTGCCAGCAGCTCGCGGGCTAGCGGGGCCGGGGAGCTGTTTTTT. Translating it yields CASSSRASGAGELFF.